Shown below are 13 T cell receptor beta chains from a single sample sequenced in a study of identical twins. TCRdb ran MiXCR on the 5' RACE reads and lists one entry per CDR3 protein. The table includes about 530,000 distinct CDR3 sequences, about 20% detected once. This sample also appeared in a second study, on yellow fever vaccine responses in identical twins.

The sample comprised CD4+ T cells sorted from blood. The receptors originated from a woman between 18 and 29 years old in good health.

This clonotype was seen only once. J is TRBJ1-4 and V is TRBV5-1, with 9 positions matching TRBD1. CDR1 and CDR2 (germline): SGHRS, YFSETQ. This CDR3 contains 15 residues. The ends lost 5 bases at V and 8 bases at J; junction bases unmatched: 10. In DNA form, the CDR3 reads TGCGCCAGCAGAAATAAACAGGGGGCGCGGGAAAAACTGTTTTTT. Protein product: CASRNKQGAREKLFF.

The chain carries TRBV10-3 and TRBJ2-1; the match to TRBD2 covers 10 bases. From germline, CDR1 is ENHRY and CDR2 SYGVKD. Losses at the gene ends were 7 bases for V and 9 bases for J; bases not matched to a gene: 6. The CDR3 length is 13 residues. CDR3 amino acids: CAITSGGAGEQFF. The CDR3 region has the DNA TGTGCCATCACCAGCGGGGGGGCGGGTGAGCAGTTCTTC.

This clonotype was observed a few times. The chain links TRBV29-1 to TRBJ1-3; D is undetermined. Deletions cut 7 bases from V and 1 base from J, with 5 bases between. Germline lookup yields CDR1 SQVTM and CDR2 ANQGSEA. The CDR3 has 11 residues. The CDR3: CSGSSGNTIYF. The CDR3 nucleotides read TGCAGCGGATCGTCTGGAAACACCATATATTTT.

The CDR3 reads CSAESGSISSYNEQFF. Written as DNA, the CDR3 is TGCAGCGCTGAGAGCGGGAGCATTAGCTCCTACAATGAGCAGTTCTTC. This chain connects TRBV29-1 to TRBJ2-1; TRBD2 matches at 8 bases. CDR3 length: 16 residues. The V and J ends lost 7 bases and 0 bases, in that order; junction bases with no gene match: 11. CDR1 is SQVTM, CDR2 ANQGSEA, per germline.

The V call is TRBV7-9, the J call TRBJ2-3; 16 bases fit TRBD2. Germline V gene lookup returns CDR1 SEHNR and CDR2 FQNEAQ (reference sequence). The V and J ends lost 5 bases and 4 bases, in that order; junction bases with no gene match: 3. The CDR3 is 16 amino acids. The chain's CDR3 is CASSTGTSGGADTQYF. As DNA, the CDR3 is TGTGCCAGCAGCACCGGGACTAGCGGGGGGGCAGATACGCAGTATTTT.

The rearrangement joins TRBV20-1 to TRBJ1-1; the match to TRBD1 covers 10 bases. Trimming removed 3 bases from V and 5 bases from J; junction bases left unmatched: 9. The CDR3 covers 15 residues. The V gene's germline CDR1 is DFQATT and CDR2 SNEGSKA (reference sequence). This chain's CDR3 is CSASRRDRGYTEAFF. CDR3 bases: TGCAGTGCTAGCCGCCGGGACAGGGGTTATACTGAAGCTTTCTTT.

The gene calls are TRBV20-1 and TRBJ2-2, with 13 bases matching TRBD2. V gave up 6 bases and J gave up 2 bases; unmatched junction bases: 15. In germline, CDR1 is DFQATT, CDR2 SNEGSKA (reference sequence). The CDR3 consists of 19 residues. CDR3 coding DNA: TGCAGTGCCACAACTGGACTAGCGGGAGTAAAAAGAAACACCGGGGAGCTGTTTTTT. Encoded protein: CSATTGLAGVKRNTGELFF.

The V and J genes are TRBV25-1 and TRBJ2-3, with a weak D call TRBD2 (6 bases). Trimming took 5 bases from V and 3 from J, leaving 9 bases between them. This CDR3 comprises 13 residues. Germline CDR1 is MGHDK and CDR2 is SYGVNS. The CDR3 sequence is CASSQSGTDTQYF. DNA of the CDR3: TGTGCCAGCAGTCAAAGCGGGACAGATACGCAGTATTTT. Filled out from reference TRBV25-1 and TRBJ2-3, the complete variable domain reads EADIYQTPRYLVIGTGKKITLECSQTMGHDKMYWYQQDPGMELHLIHYSYGVNSTEKGDLSSESTVSRIRTEHFPLTLESARPSHTSQYLCASSQSGTDTQYFGPGTRLTVL.

For the CDR3, the DNA is TGTGCCAGCAGCGTACCGAGGACATCTCAAGAGACCCAGTACTTC. Protein product: CASSVPRTSQETQYF. The chain carries TRBV7-9 and TRBJ2-5, with TRBD1 as a possible D gene (5 bases). Per the germline V gene, CDR1 is SEHNR and CDR2 is FQNEAQ (reference sequence). The germline V and J ends were trimmed by 5 bases and 2 bases, with 15 bases remaining between them. The CDR3 is 15 residues long.

This clonotype was detected a few times. The chain recombines TRBV7-9 with TRBJ1-3; D gene unclear. Germline CDR1 and CDR2: SEHNR and FQNEAQ (reference sequence). This CDR3 region has 15 residues. V was clipped by 3 bases and J by 2 bases, with 11 bases between them. CDR3 nucleotides: TGTGCCAGCAGCTTTTTGATGAGGACTGGAAACACCATATATTTT. Translation: CASSFLMRTGNTIYF.

The chain joins TRBV29-1 to TRBJ2-3; weak D call: TRBD1 (5 bases). CDR3 size: 18 residues. Germline V CDR1 and CDR2: SQVTM, ANQGSEA. Trimming took off 5 bases at V and 0 bases at J, with 24 bases between the two ends. CDR3 loop: CSVQTSQPTAASTDTQYF. The CDR3 DNA sequence: TGCAGCGTTCAAACCAGTCAACCGACAGCAGCTAGCACAGATACGCAGTATTTT.

The chain couples TRBV12-3 or TRBV12-4 to TRBJ2-1; D remains unclear. The CDR3 totals 16 residues. V dropped 6 bases and J dropped 4 bases, with 19 bases sitting between them. The CDR3 region is CASSHNPGNPYNEQFF. CDR3 DNA sequence: TGTGCCAGCAGCCACAACCCCGGTAACCCTTACAATGAGCAGTTCTTC.

This clonotype was observed a handful of times. V gene TRBV10-3 combines with J gene TRBJ2-1; 10 bases are a match to TRBD2. Germline trimming cut 3 bases from V and 13 bases from J; bases unmatched to any gene: 15. The CDR3 loop spans 16 amino acids. Germline V gene data show CDR1 as ENHRY and CDR2 as SYGVKD. CDR3: CAISDLLAGEGSGQFF. CDR3 coding DNA: TGTGCCATCAGTGATCTCCTAGCGGGAGAAGGTAGTGGACAGTTCTTC.